Shown below are 17 T cell receptor beta chains from a single sample sequenced in a study of cytomegalovirus exposure and HLA in healthy donors. PCR employed 60 Vbeta and 13 Jbeta primers. Libraries were prepared by immunoSEQ multiplex PCR; TCRdb keeps only in-frame clonotypes and omits some of them. The sample includes some 130,000 clones, about 71% of them seen just once. Sequencing used PBMCs. The source is a woman in her sixties in good health and CMV-seropositive.

The chain has TRBV19 and TRBJ2-7; TRBD2 agrees at 8 bases. CDR3 length equals 14 residues. Germline values: CDR1 LNHDA, CDR2 SQIVND (reference sequence). V was clipped by 5 bases and J by 1 base; unmatched bases: 4. The CDR3 DNA sequence: TGTGCCAGTAGTTTGGGGACTAGATCCTACGAGCAGTACTTC. This gives the protein CASSLGTRSYEQYF.

The chain uses TRBV6-5 and TRBJ2-3, with 8 nucleotides matching TRBD1. Germline values: CDR1 MNHEY, CDR2 SVGAGI. CDR3 length equals 15 residues. The V gene end was trimmed by 6 bases and the J gene end by 5 bases; junction bases not matched to a gene: 10. For the CDR3, the DNA is TGTGCCAGCAGCCTAAACAGGGGGATGGGAGATACGCAGTATTTT. It is translated as CASSLNRGMGDTQYF.

The CDR3 loop reads CASSLGDSYEQYF. The CDR3 coding sequence is TGTGCCAGCAGCTTAGGGGACAGTTACGAGCAGTACTTC. The chain recombines TRBV7-9 with TRBJ2-5; TRBD1 matches at 7 bases. Judging by the DNA end, TRBJ2-7 fits better; the J call may be wrong. Germline V gene data show CDR1 as SEHNR and CDR2 as FQNEAQ (reference sequence). The CDR3 loop spans 13 amino acids.

This clone was seen a few times. CDR3: CASSSTGENEKLFF. CDR3 coding DNA: TGTGCCAGCAGTTCGACAGGGGAAAATGAAAAACTGTTTTTT. V is TRBV7-6 and J is TRBJ1-4, with 8 bases aligning to TRBD1. This CDR3 region has 14 residues. Germline CDR1 SGHVS, CDR2 FNYEAQ. V shed 6 bases and J 5 bases; nucleotides not matched to a gene: 5.

The CDR3 DNA is TGCGCCAGCAGCTCCACGGGACATGAAGCTTTCTTT. Protein sequence: CASSSTGHEAFF. The chain is built from TRBV5-1 and TRBJ1-1; maybe TRBD1 (6 bases). The V end lost 3 bases, the J end lost 7 bases, and 10 bases lay between the germline ends. Looked up from germline, CDR1 is SGHRS and CDR2 is YFSETQ. CDR3 length: 12 amino acids.

The chain employs TRBV19 and TRBJ1-1; the D gene is possibly TRBD1 (6 bases). This CDR3 has 15 amino acids. Germline V gives CDR1 LNHDA, CDR2 SQIVND (reference sequence). Trimming removed 4 bases from V and 1 base from J, with 13 bases in between. The CDR3 DNA follows: TGTGCCAGTAGTACTTCCGGACAGCCGAACACTGAAGCTTTCTTT. Its translation is CASSTSGQPNTEAFF.

This clone occurred a few times. The chain combines TRBV15 with TRBJ1-1; 7 bases are shared with TRBD1. The CDR3 runs 15 residues. V lost 3 bases, J lost 0 bases, and 4 bases stayed unmatched. The germline V gene encodes CDR1 LNHNV and CDR2 YYDKDF (reference sequence). The CDR3 coding sequence is TGTGCCACCAGCAGGCCAGGACAGGTGAACACTGAAGCTTTCTTT. Translating it yields CATSRPGQVNTEAFF. The variable domain in full, with the rest retrieved from reference TRBV15 and TRBJ1-1, is DAMVIQNPRYQVTQFGKPVTLSCSQTLNHNVMYWYQQKSSQAPKLLFHYYDKDFNNEADTPDNFQSRRPNTSFCFLDIRSPGLGDTAMYLCATSRPGQVNTEAFFGQGTRLTVV.

This chain joins TRBV28 and TRBJ1-1, with D possibly matching TRBD1 (6 bases). The CDR3 totals 13 residues. The V and J ends lost 6 bases and 4 bases respectively, with 12 bases between them. Germline V gene lookup returns CDR1 MDHEN and CDR2 SYDVKM. DNA for the CDR3: TGTGCCAGCAGCACAGGGTTGGGCACTGAAGCTTTCTTT. Its protein product is CASSTGLGTEAFF.

This clone was picked up one time. V gene TRBV28 combines with J gene TRBJ1-5, with D tentatively TRBD1 (5 bases). V was pared by 3 bases and J by 0 bases, with 15 bases between. The CDR3 is 17 residues long. Germline CDR1 reads MDHEN; CDR2 reads SYDVKM. CDR3 sequence reads: CASSFPRDSNSNQPQHF. CDR3 DNA: TGTGCCAGCAGTTTCCCGCGGGACTCCAATAGCAATCAGCCCCAGCATTTT.

The chain has TRBV9 and TRBJ1-1, with a weak D call TRBD1 (6 bases). The CDR3 loop spans 17 amino acids. The germline gives CDR1 SGDLS, CDR2 YYNGEE. With 4 bases removed from V and 7 bases from J, the gap between germline ends came to 26 bases. The CDR3 loop reads CASSTFGGRGEGGEAFF. CDR3 DNA sequence: TGTGCCAGCAGCACTTTCGGGGGGCGCGGAGAGGGCGGTGAAGCTTTCTTT.

This chain uses TRBV20-1 with TRBJ1-1; D is uncertain. The germline gives CDR1 DFQATT, CDR2 SNEGSKA (reference sequence). The CDR3 extends over 9 amino acids. The germline V and J ends were trimmed by 3 bases and 11 bases, with 7 bases remaining between them. The CDR3 protein is CSASPLAFF. The CDR3 DNA sequence: TGCAGTGCTAGTCCCTTGGCTTTCTTT.

V gene TRBV27 combines with J gene TRBJ2-7, with 7 bases identical to TRBD1. The CDR3 has 15 residues. Germline V gene lookup returns CDR1 MNHEY and CDR2 SMNVEV (reference sequence). V shed 2 bases and J 0 bases; nucleotides not matched to a gene: 4. The CDR3 reads CASSLQGGPSYEQYF. The CDR3 DNA reads TGTGCCAGCAGTTTACAAGGGGGCCCCTCCTACGAGCAGTACTTC.

The chain has TRBV9 and TRBJ2-1; 12 bases are shared with TRBD2. After removal of 3 bases from V and 8 bases from J, the junction contained 6 bases not matched to a gene. The CDR3 loop spans 15 amino acids. CDR1 is SGDLS and CDR2 is YYNGEE in the germline V gene. The CDR3 nucleotides read TGTGCCAGCAGCGCCCTAGCGGGGGGGCGACATGAGCAGTTCTTC. This sequence encodes CASSALAGGRHEQFF.

This clone has only one observation. The rearrangement links TRBV11-3 to TRBJ2-2, with D possibly matching TRBD1 (7 bases). V lost 5 bases and J lost 6, with 13 bases in between. CDR3 length: 14 residues. Germline CDR1 SGHNT, CDR2 YENEEA. This CDR3 reads CASSHDREAGELFF. CDR3 DNA: TGTGCCAGCAGCCACGACAGGGAGGCCGGGGAGCTGTTTTTT.

V usage is TRBV6-5 and J usage is TRBJ2-2, with D maybe TRBD2 (7 bases). The V end was cut by 7 bases, the J end by 5 bases, with 17 bases between. CDR1 MNHEY and CDR2 SVGAGI come from the germline V gene. The CDR3 extends over 15 amino acids. The CDR3 bases are TGTGCCAGCATCCGGGGGGCGCCTGGTACCGGGGAGCTGTTTTTT. It codes for CASIRGAPGTGELFF.

The rearrangement joins TRBV5-1 to TRBJ2-2, with D possibly TRBD2 on 5 matching bases. Deletions cut 0 bases from V and 1 base from J, with 7 bases between. Germline values: CDR1 SGHRS, CDR2 YFSETQ. The CDR3 totals 15 residues. Here the CDR3 reads CASSLEGRNTGELFF. CDR3 coding DNA: TGCGCCAGCAGCTTGGAAGGGAGGAACACCGGGGAGCTGTTTTTT.

In DNA form, the CDR3 reads TGTGCCAGCAGTGAAGGAGGTGGGGGGAGCTCCTACGAGCAGTACTTC. Protein sequence: CASSEGGGGSSYEQYF. The V gene is TRBV25-1, the J gene TRBJ2-7; perhaps TRBD2 as D (6 bases). The CDR3 has 16 residues. V gave up 2 bases and J gave up 0 bases, with 14 bases separating them. CDR1 is MGHDK, CDR2 SYGVNS, per germline.